The 29 T cell receptor beta chains in this list originate from one sample, sequenced in a study of shared clonotypes between healthy human individuals. Cells designated naive CD8 were CD45RO-negative and were positively selected for CCR7, with terminally differentiated effector memory CD45RA+ cells excluded. Measured with immunoSEQ multiplex PCR; TCRdb has only the in-frame clones, and not every one. The sample consists of 800,000 or so clones, about 96% of them appearing once. Input material: naive CD8+ T cells sorted from blood. The receptors derive from a man aged 25 to 40 in good health.

The chain has TRBV4-1 and TRBJ1-5; D call uncertain. The germline CDR1 and CDR2 sequences are MGHRA and YSYEKL. V was pared by 2 bases and J by 0 bases, with 11 bases between. This CDR3 region has 16 residues. CDR3 residues: CASSQKDTNSNQPQHF. CDR3 nucleotide sequence: TGCGCCAGCAGCCAAAAAGACACGAATAGCAATCAGCCCCAGCATTTT.

V gene TRBV5-4 combines with J gene TRBJ1-1; D possibly corresponds to TRBD1 (5 bases). Trimming removed 2 bases at V and 2 bases at J, with 10 bases between. This CDR3 is built from 14 residues. In germline, CDR1 is SGHNT, CDR2 YYREEE (reference sequence). The CDR3 DNA sequence: TGTGCCAGCAGCTTTACAGGAGCTAACACTGAAGCTTTCTTT. This translates into CASSFTGANTEAFF.

The V and J genes are TRBV28 and TRBJ2-7; 10 nucleotides line up with TRBD2. V lost 8 bases and J lost 1; bases outside the gene matches: 17. The CDR3 spans 18 residues. The germline CDR1 and CDR2 sequences are MDHEN and SYDVKM. Written as DNA, the CDR3 is TGTGCCAGCCATAGTTTCTCCAGCGGGAGGGCCGGGTCCTACGAGCAGTACTTC. Translating gives CASHSFSSGRAGSYEQYF.

V usage is TRBV18 and J usage is TRBJ2-7, with TRBD1 identical over 11 bases. Trimming removed 4 bases from V and 1 base from J; junction bases left unmatched: 15. Germline CDR1 is KGHSH and CDR2 is LQKENI. This CDR3 has 19 amino acids. Written as DNA, the CDR3 is TGTGCCAGCTCACGATATATCGGGACAGGGGGAGACGGATCCTACGAGCAGTACTTC. Translated, it gives CASSRYIGTGGDGSYEQYF.

This clone has more than one count but fewer than ten. The chain joins TRBV7-2 to TRBJ2-1; TRBD1 aligns across 9 bases. Germline V CDR1 and CDR2: SGHTA, FQGNSA. This CDR3 has 14 residues. Unmatched junction bases numbered 2, after V lost 3 bases and J lost 5 bases. Here the CDR3 reads CASSLTGGHNEQFF. In DNA, the CDR3 is TGTGCCAGCAGCTTGACAGGGGGTCACAATGAGCAGTTCTTC.

This clone was seen only a few times. The sample holds other DNA sequences that translate to the same CDR3. This chain links TRBV9 with TRBJ2-7; TRBD2 matches at 14 bases. J was trimmed by 3 bases and V by 3 bases; bases with no gene match: 2. Germline V gene lookup returns CDR1 SGDLS and CDR2 YYNGEE. This CDR3 has 15 residues. For the CDR3, the DNA is TGTGCCAGCAGCGCCGGGACTAGCGGGAGCTACGAGCAGTACTTC. It codes for CASSAGTSGSYEQYF.

The V and J genes are TRBV5-1 and TRBJ2-7; TRBD2 aligns across 14 bases. The J segment lost 3 bases and the V segment lost 4 bases, leaving 3 bases of the junction unmatched. This CDR3 spans 15 amino acids. Germline loops: CDR1 SGHRS, CDR2 YFSETQ. DNA for the CDR3: TGCGCCAGCAGCCCGGGACTAGCGGGAGACTACGAGCAGTACTTC. Residues: CASSPGLAGDYEQYF.

This rearrangement joins TRBV28 to TRBJ2-3, with D possibly being TRBD1 (5 bases). Trimming pared 6 bases from V and 2 bases from J, leaving 21 bases between. The length of the CDR3 is 17 residues. Per the germline V gene, CDR1 is MDHEN and CDR2 is SYDVKM. The CDR3 DNA follows: TGTGCCAGCAGCCCCTTTGGGGCTAGTCTATACACAGATACGCAGTATTTT. The encoded protein is CASSPFGASLYTDTQYF.

The chain couples TRBV27 to TRBJ2-1; the match to TRBD2 covers 16 bases. Losses at the gene ends were 3 bases for V and 9 bases for J; bases not matched to a gene: 2. The CDR3 loop spans 15 amino acids. CDR1 is MNHEY, CDR2 SMNVEV, per germline (reference sequence). DNA for the CDR3: TGTGCCAGCAGTTTCGGGACTAGCGGGAGGGGTGAGCAGTTCTTC. Its protein product is CASSFGTSGRGEQFF.

The genes are TRBV7-6 and TRBJ2-7; tentatively, D is TRBD2 (6 bases). V was clipped by 0 bases and J by 6 bases, with 9 bases between them. CDR3 length: 13 amino acids. The germline V gene encodes CDR1 SGHVS and CDR2 FNYEAQ. The CDR3 sequence is CASSLAEGLEQYF. The CDR3 DNA sequence: TGTGCCAGCAGCTTAGCGGAGGGGCTCGAGCAGTACTTC.

V gene TRBV10-3 combines with J gene TRBJ2-7; 7 bases match TRBD1. J lost 2 bases, V lost 0 bases, and 16 bases had no gene match. Germline CDR1 is ENHRY and CDR2 is SYGVKD. This CDR3 is built from 19 residues. The CDR3 bases are TGTGCCATCAGTGAGTCGAATGTGCTCGGACAGGATGATCCCTACGAGCAGTACTTC. Residues: CAISESNVLGQDDPYEQYF.

This chain connects TRBV29-1 to TRBJ2-3, with a tentative D call TRBD2 (6 bases). In germline, CDR1 is SQVTM, CDR2 ANQGSEA. V was pared by 6 bases and J by 4 bases, with 23 bases between. This CDR3 is 16 amino acids long. The CDR3 loop reads CSVGVLATITPDTQYF. CDR3 DNA sequence: TGCAGCGTGGGGGTCCTAGCGACCATTACACCAGATACGCAGTATTTT.

V and J are TRBV18 and TRBJ2-3; maybe TRBD2 (6 bases). V was cut by 4 bases and J by 6 bases, with 17 bases left in between. Germline CDR1 and CDR2: KGHSH and LQKENI. The CDR3 runs to 15 residues. The CDR3 loop is CASSRTSPLGDTQYF. CDR3 sequence (DNA): TGTGCCAGCTCACGTACTAGCCCTCTGGGGGATACGCAGTATTTT.

The gene calls are TRBV27 and TRBJ2-3; 15 bases are a match to TRBD2. CDR1 and CDR2 (germline): MNHEY, SMNVEV (reference sequence). CDR3 size: 20 residues. The J segment lost 4 bases and the V segment lost 1 base, leaving 12 bases of the junction unmatched. The CDR3 is CASSLYPPGLAGGVADTQYF. In DNA, the CDR3 is TGTGCCAGCAGTTTATATCCCCCGGGACTAGCGGGAGGTGTTGCAGATACGCAGTATTTT.

The CDR3 bases are TGCGCCAGCAGCTTGGAGGCGGGATTGATTTGGGATGAGCAGTTCTTC. Translating it yields CASSLEAGLIWDEQFF. The rearrangement joins TRBV5-1 to TRBJ2-1; tentative D call: TRBD2 (6 bases). CDR1 and CDR2 from the germline V gene are SGHRS and YFSETQ. This CDR3 contains 16 residues. The V end was cut by 0 bases, the J end by 8 bases, with 18 bases between. Together with reference TRBV5-1 and TRBJ2-1, the CDR3 gives the full variable domain: KAGVTQTPRYLIKTRGQQVTLSCSPISGHRSVSWYQQTPGQGLQFLFEYFSETQRNKGNFPGRFSGRQFSNSRSEMNVSTLELGDSALYLCASSLEAGLIWDEQFFGPGTRLTVL.

V usage is TRBV10-2 and J usage is TRBJ2-7; D gene unclear. V was cut by 7 bases and J by 5 bases, with 9 bases left in between. The CDR3 consists of 11 residues. Germline V gene data show CDR1 as WSHSY and CDR2 as SAAADI. CDR3 in DNA: TGCGCCAGCACTATCGGCAACGAGCAGTACTTC. This codes for CASTIGNEQYF.

This chain joins TRBV19 and TRBJ1-5, with 7 bases that match TRBD1. The J segment lost 6 bases and the V segment lost 5 bases, leaving 4 bases of the junction unmatched. The CDR3 sequence is 13 residues long. Germline V lookup: CDR1 LNHDA, CDR2 SQIVND (reference sequence). CDR3 region: CASSLGTVQPQHF. The CDR3 bases are TGTGCCAGTAGTCTAGGGACAGTTCAGCCCCAGCATTTT.

The chain employs TRBV10-1 and TRBJ2-1; TRBD2 is a possible D gene (5 bases). V was trimmed by 2 bases and J by 5 bases, leaving 13 bases between them. Per the germline V gene, CDR1 is WNHNN and CDR2 is SYGVQD (reference sequence). The CDR3 has 15 residues. CDR3 region: CASSEGTAEHNEQFF. In DNA form, the CDR3 reads TGCGCCAGCAGTGAGGGTACAGCGGAACACAATGAGCAGTTCTTC.

Of note for this clone: Other DNA sequences of this sample code for an identical CDR3. J is TRBJ2-7 and V is TRBV5-1, with D possibly matching TRBD1 (6 bases). V lost 1 base to trimming and J lost 4 bases, with 12 bases between them. There are 14 residues in the CDR3. Germline values: CDR1 SGHRS, CDR2 YFSETQ. CDR3 sequence (DNA): TGCGCCAGCAGCTTGTTACAGGGTAGTTACGAGCAGTACTTC. This encodes CASSLLQGSYEQYF.

The chain carries TRBV13 and TRBJ2-7, with D perhaps matching TRBD1 (5 bases). Trimming took off 5 bases at V and 0 bases at J, with 17 bases between the two ends. Germline V lookup: CDR1 PRHDT, CDR2 FYEKMQ (reference sequence). This CDR3 spans 16 amino acids. The CDR3 is CASSPRKQGHSYEQYF. CDR3 DNA sequence: TGTGCCAGCAGCCCCCGAAAGCAGGGCCACTCCTACGAGCAGTACTTC.

This clone was seen only once. V and J are TRBV4-3 and TRBJ1-4; the D gene is possibly TRBD1 (6 bases). V lost 3 bases to trimming and J lost 0 bases, with 8 bases between them. Germline V gene sequence: CDR1 LGHNA, CDR2 YSLEER. The CDR3 extends over 15 amino acids. The DNA for the CDR3 is TGCGCCAGCAGCCAGAACAGGGCAACTAATGAAAAACTGTTTTTT. It specifies CASSQNRATNEKLFF.

This clone was seen a single time. This rearrangement joins TRBV30 to TRBJ2-7; 8 bases are shared with TRBD1. The V segment lost 1 base and the J segment 2 bases; nucleotides outside the gene matches: 4. Germline V gives CDR1 GTSNPN, CDR2 SVGIG (reference sequence). This CDR3 comprises 14 residues. This CDR3 is CAWSEGQATYEQYF. The CDR3 DNA reads TGTGCCTGGAGTGAGGGACAGGCCACCTACGAGCAGTACTTC.

The rearrangement uses TRBV4-1 and TRBJ1-4; D remains ambiguous. Germline-derived CDR1 and CDR2 are MGHRA and YSYEKL. There are 16 residues in the CDR3. Between the trimmed V and J ends, which lost 0 bases and 8 bases, there was a span of 16 bases. CDR3 nucleotides: TGCGCCAGCAGCCAAGAGACCAGGACGATAAGGGAAAAACTGTTTTTT. Translated: CASSQETRTIREKLFF.

The V gene is TRBV29-1, the J gene TRBJ1-1; D is possibly TRBD1 (5 bases). The CDR3 has 8 residues. Germline values: CDR1 SQVTM, CDR2 ANQGSEA. V was cut by 8 bases and J by 8 bases, with 6 bases left in between. The CDR3 region has the DNA TGCAGCTCAGGGGAAGCTTTCTTT. The encoded protein is CSSGEAFF.

Only a few counts were recorded for this clone. This chain connects TRBV29-1 to TRBJ1-1, with D possibly being TRBD1 (6 bases). Germline CDR1 reads SQVTM; CDR2 reads ANQGSEA. The CDR3 consists of 12 residues. CDR3 nucleotides: TGCAGAGTTACAGGGCTGAACACTGAAGCTTTCTTT. As protein: CRVTGLNTEAFF.

The chain links TRBV11-2 to TRBJ2-7; 10 bases match TRBD2. Germline loops: CDR1 SGHAT, CDR2 FQNNGV. Unmatched junction bases numbered 16, after V lost 2 bases and J lost 6 bases. The CDR3 contains 18 residues. CDR3: CASSLQAGGSQSTLEQYF. The CDR3 nucleotides are TGTGCCAGCAGCTTACAAGCGGGAGGGTCCCAAAGCACTCTCGAGCAGTACTTC. The variable domain in full, with the rest retrieved from reference TRBV11-2 and TRBJ2-7, is EAGVAQSPRYKIIEKRQSVAFWCNPISGHATLYWYQQILGQGPKLLIQFQNNGVVDDSQLPKDRFSAERLKGVDSTLKIQPAKLEDSAVYLCASSLQAGGSQSTLEQYFGPGTRLTVT.

The chain has TRBV7-9 and TRBJ2-2; no clear D. Deletions cut 0 bases from V and 4 bases from J, with 15 bases between. The CDR3 is made up of 17 amino acids. Germline assignment: CDR1 SEHNR and CDR2 FQNEAQ (reference sequence). The CDR3 loop reads CASSLAILLRATGELFF. The CDR3 coding sequence is TGTGCCAGCAGCTTAGCGATCCTCCTTCGGGCCACCGGGGAGCTGTTTTTT.

Only one count was recorded for this clone. The genes are TRBV6-5 and TRBJ2-3; 8 bases agree with TRBD2. J gave up 2 bases and V 0 bases, and 4 bases lay outside the gene matches. The germline V gene encodes CDR1 MNHEY and CDR2 SVGAGI. This CDR3 is built from 16 residues. The CDR3: CASSYSLLADTDTQYF. Written as DNA, the CDR3 is TGTGCCAGCAGTTACTCGTTACTAGCGGACACAGATACGCAGTATTTT.

The chain carries TRBV6-6 and TRBJ2-7, with D unclear. V was shortened by 6 bases and J by 5 bases, with 14 bases between the two germline ends. Per germline, CDR1 MNHNY and CDR2 SVGAGI (reference sequence). The CDR3 spans 13 residues. The CDR3 loop is CASRFTLMDEQYF. The CDR3 DNA is TGTGCCAGCAGGTTTACCCTAATGGACGAGCAGTACTTC.